This T cell receptor (beta chain) was sequenced during a study of blood T cell repertoires in COVID-19. Study at large: From T cells, B-cell-depleted T cells, or PBMCs came the material, which was cDNA or gDNA.

Generated by immunoSEQ multiplex PCR, the TCRdb table keeps only in-frame clones and is missing some. This table has about 380,000 clones, around 85% appearing once. After removal of 7 bases from V and 3 bases from J, the junction contained 2 bases not matched to a gene. This CDR3 region has 12 residues. The V gene's germline CDR1 is MGHDK and CDR2 SYGVNS. This sequence was found in a woman younger than 30 with acute or convalescent COVID-19. The specimen sequenced was peripheral blood. This sequence joins TRBV25-1 and TRBJ2-7; 8 nucleotides align to TRBD2. The CDR3: CASTGTSYEQYF. CDR3 coding DNA: TGTGCCAGCACCGGGACTAGCTACGAGCAGTACTTC.